Listed here are 8 T cell receptor beta chains from one sample, sequenced in a study of cytomegalovirus exposure and HLA in healthy donors. This PCR relied on a set of 60 Vbeta primers and 13 Jbeta primers. The repertoire was sequenced with immunoSEQ multiplex PCR; TCRdb's copy has only in-frame clones and lacks some. Found here are more than 85,000 clones, roughly 77% of them singletons; the top ten hold 4%. Sequences were obtained from PBMCs. These receptors all stem from a woman aged 45-65 years in good health and CMV-seropositive.

The J gene is TRBJ1-1, the V gene TRBV9, with a tentative D call TRBD1 (5 bases). Germline lookup yields CDR1 SGDLS and CDR2 YYNGEE. This CDR3 contains 15 residues. Trimming stripped 4 bases from V and 5 bases from J, with 18 bases between. CDR3 DNA: TGTGCCAGCAGCCCATCCGGGACTCCTCCTACTGAAGCTTTCTTT. It translates to CASSPSGTPPTEAFF.

This chain joins TRBV9 and TRBJ1-1, with D perhaps matching TRBD1 (5 bases). Looked up from germline, CDR1 is SGDLS and CDR2 is YYNGEE. Trimming removed 2 bases at V and 0 bases at J, with 17 bases between. CDR3 size: 17 residues. CDR3 DNA sequence: TGTGCCAGCAGCGTGGCGACAGATACCAACATGAACACTGAAGCTTTCTTT. Translating it yields CASSVATDTNMNTEAFF.

Only a few counts were recorded for this clone. The gene calls are TRBV6-5 and TRBJ1-1; TRBD1 is a possible D gene (5 bases). This CDR3 has 14 amino acids. Deletions cut 7 bases from V and 1 base from J, with 13 bases between. In germline, CDR1 is MNHEY, CDR2 SVGAGI. As DNA, the CDR3 is TGTGCCAGCATCTATGGACATCAGAACACTGAAGCTTTCTTT. Translating it yields CASIYGHQNTEAFF.

The CDR3 region has the DNA TGTTCCTTCGAGGGACAGTGGACTGAAGCTTTCTTT. Amino acid sequence: CSFEGQWTEAFF. This chain joins TRBV7-9 and TRBJ1-1; TRBD1 matches at 7 bases. The CDR3 spans 12 residues. CDR1 SEHNR and CDR2 FQNEAQ come from the germline V gene (reference sequence).

The V call is TRBV15, the J call TRBJ1-2; D not certain. Trimming removed 3 bases at V and 11 bases at J, with 22 bases between. Germline lookup yields CDR1 LNHNV and CDR2 YYDKDF (reference sequence). This CDR3 is 15 amino acids long. The CDR3 protein is CATSSPNEGELSYTF. CDR3 DNA: TGTGCCACCAGCAGCCCGAATGAGGGCGAATTGTCTTACACCTTC.

This rearrangement joins TRBV10-1 to TRBJ2-1, with a tentative D call TRBD2 (5 bases). V lost 4 bases and J lost 5, with 9 bases in between. Per germline, CDR1 WNHNN and CDR2 SYGVQD (reference sequence). The CDR3 runs to 13 residues. The chain's CDR3 is CASSAGLHNEQFF. CDR3 in DNA: TGCGCCAGCAGTGCCGGACTTCACAATGAGCAGTTCTTC.

This chain links TRBV9 with TRBJ2-1, with 8 positions matching TRBD2. The CDR3 spans 15 residues. The ends lost 0 bases at V and 5 bases at J; junction bases unmatched: 4. Germline CDR1 SGDLS, CDR2 YYNGEE. The CDR3 here is CASSVGRGANNEQFF. CDR3 DNA: TGTGCCAGCAGCGTAGGGCGGGGGGCCAACAATGAGCAGTTCTTC. Looking up the rest from reference TRBV9 and TRBJ2-1 gives the full variable domain: DSGVTQTPKHLITATGQRVTLRCSPRSGDLSVYWYQQSLDQGLQFLIQYYNGEERAKGNILERFSAQQFPDLHSELNLSSLELGDSALYFCASSVGRGANNEQFFGPGTRLTVL.

The sample holds one count of this clone. The chain is built from TRBV6-5 and TRBJ1-2; the match to TRBD1 covers 7 bases. The germline gives CDR1 MNHEY, CDR2 SVGAGI. The junction had 14 bases not matched to a gene; V was cut back by 5 bases and J by 8 bases. This CDR3 comprises 15 residues. The CDR3 spells CASSKGDSLGGGYTF. The CDR3 nucleotides are TGTGCCAGCAGTAAGGGGGACAGTCTAGGAGGCGGCTACACCTTC.